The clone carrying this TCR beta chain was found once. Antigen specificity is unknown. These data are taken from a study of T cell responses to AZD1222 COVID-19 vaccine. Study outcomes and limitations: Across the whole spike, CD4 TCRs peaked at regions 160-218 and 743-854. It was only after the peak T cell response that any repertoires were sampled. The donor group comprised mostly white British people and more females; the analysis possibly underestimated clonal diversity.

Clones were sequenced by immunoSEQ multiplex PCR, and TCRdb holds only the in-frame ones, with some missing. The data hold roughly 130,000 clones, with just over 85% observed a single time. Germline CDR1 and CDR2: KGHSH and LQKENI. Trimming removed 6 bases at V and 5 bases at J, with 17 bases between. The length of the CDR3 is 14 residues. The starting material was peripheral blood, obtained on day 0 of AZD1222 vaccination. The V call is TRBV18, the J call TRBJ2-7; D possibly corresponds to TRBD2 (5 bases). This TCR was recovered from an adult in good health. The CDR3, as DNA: TGTGCCAGCTCGGCTCGGGGAGTCGGCCACGAGCAGTACTTC. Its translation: CASSARGVGHEQYF.